These T cell receptor beta chains were read from a single sample in a study of early T cells in non-severe SARS-CoV-2 infection. TCRdb fed the 5' RACE reads into MiXCR, producing one record per CDR3 protein. The repertoire holds tens of thousands of distinct CDR3 sequences, roughly 4% seen once, with approximately 3% in the top ten. The sequenced material came from whole blood. All receptors derive from an adult who was a healthcare worker with PCR-confirmed SARS-CoV-2 infection or an uninfected control (not recorded which). Each CDR3 is given with its conserved first and last residue.

V | length | CDR3
TRBV5-1 | 15 | CASSLAGARDEKLFF
TRBV7-9 | 14 | CASSLGRTRDTQYF
TRBV7-9 | 15 | CASSLAGGQGSEQYF
TRBV9 | 15 | CASSVDWQGRSPLHF
TRBV2 | 17 | CASSELEGQGGPETQYF
TRBV9 | 14 | CASSPGDRETEAFF
TRBV18 | 16 | CASSPSRRGGTDTQYF
TRBV7-8 | 16 | CASSSGAWGAKNIQYF
TRBV29-1 | 14 | CSVDPTARRETQYF
TRBV7-9 | 13 | CATMKTSTDTQYF
TRBV30 | 15 | CASPWDRPSTDTQYF
TRBV14 | 16 | CASSQDKGTVPETQYF
TRBV12-3/TRBV12-4 | 14 | CASSPPGSKNIQYF
TRBV7-3 | 17 | CASSFLAGPKYTGELFF
TRBV20-1 | 13 | CSARDLRDTEAFF
TRBV12-3/TRBV12-4 | 16 | CASSFSVAWSGNTIYF
TRBV6-6 | 16 | CASSPTGVENGSEQYF
TRBV30 | 11 | CAWSRNEKLFF
TRBV4-1 | 11 | CASSRSSEQFF
TRBV7-9 | 13 | CASSPGRQETQYF
TRBV5-1 | 14 | CASSSTVGTGELFF
TRBV24-1 | 15 | CATSDPTQIPYGYTF
TRBV7-9 | 14 | CASSLQGNTGELFF
TRBV12-3/TRBV12-4 | 13 | CASNNAGGKTQYF
TRBV20-1 | 14 | CSARSGASKNIQYF
TRBV11-2 | 19 | CASSLTRPSGTSNTGELFF
TRBV7-8 | 15 | CASSLDFAGQRGYTF
TRBV18 | 16 | CASSPGVGRANYGYTF
TRBV7-2 | 15 | CASSTRRGGLREQFF
TRBV29-1 | 14 | CSWGLGEANTEAFF
TRBV7-6 | 15 | CASSRSRTANTEAFF
TRBV3-2 | 15 | CASSQGEWAPDTQYF
TRBV21-1 | 14 | CASSAGFESYEQYF
TRBV7-8 | 14 | CASSRTGSNQPQHF
TRBV19 | 13 | CASSVTGRPEAFF
TRBV20-1 | 11 | CSATYTDTQYF
TRBV20-1 | 14 | CSARDNRLGTEAFF
TRBV6-6 | 15 | CASNPTGANTGELFF
TRBV5-6 | 18 | CASSLWDRTIYSNQPQHF
TRBV20-1 | 15 | CSAGQREAMVNEQFF
TRBV18 | 16 | CASSQAEAPTNSPPHF